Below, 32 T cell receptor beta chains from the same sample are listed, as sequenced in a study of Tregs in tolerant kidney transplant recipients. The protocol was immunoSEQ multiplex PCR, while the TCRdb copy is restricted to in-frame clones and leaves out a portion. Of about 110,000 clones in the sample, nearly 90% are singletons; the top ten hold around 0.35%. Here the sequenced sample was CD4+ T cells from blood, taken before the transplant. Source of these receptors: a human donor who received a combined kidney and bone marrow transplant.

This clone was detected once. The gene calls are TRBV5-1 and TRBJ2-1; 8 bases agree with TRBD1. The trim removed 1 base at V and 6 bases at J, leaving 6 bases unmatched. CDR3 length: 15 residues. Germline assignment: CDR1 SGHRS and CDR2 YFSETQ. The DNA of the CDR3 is TGCGCCAGCAGCTTGCGTGGACAGGGACCCAATGAGCAGTTCTTC. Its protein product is CASSLRGQGPNEQFF.

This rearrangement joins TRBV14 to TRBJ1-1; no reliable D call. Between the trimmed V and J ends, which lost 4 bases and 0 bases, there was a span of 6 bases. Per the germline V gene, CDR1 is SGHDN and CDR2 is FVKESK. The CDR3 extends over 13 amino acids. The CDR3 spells CASSPELNTEAFF. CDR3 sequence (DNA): TGTGCCAGCAGCCCCGAGTTGAACACTGAAGCTTTCTTT.

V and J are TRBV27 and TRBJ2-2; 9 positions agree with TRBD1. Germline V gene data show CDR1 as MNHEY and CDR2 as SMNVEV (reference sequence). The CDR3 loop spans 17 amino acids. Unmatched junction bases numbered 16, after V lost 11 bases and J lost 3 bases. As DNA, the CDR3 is TGTGCCGCCCCCCTTATCGTTTGGGACAGGGACACCGGGGAGCTGTTTTTT. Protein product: CAAPLIVWDRDTGELFF.

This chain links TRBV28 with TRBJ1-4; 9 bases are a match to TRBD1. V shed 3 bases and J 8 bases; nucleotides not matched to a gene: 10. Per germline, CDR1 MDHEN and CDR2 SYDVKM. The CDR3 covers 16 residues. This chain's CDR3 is CASSFPTGTGTEKLFF. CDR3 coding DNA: TGTGCCAGCAGTTTTCCCACCGGGACAGGGACCGAAAAACTGTTTTTT.

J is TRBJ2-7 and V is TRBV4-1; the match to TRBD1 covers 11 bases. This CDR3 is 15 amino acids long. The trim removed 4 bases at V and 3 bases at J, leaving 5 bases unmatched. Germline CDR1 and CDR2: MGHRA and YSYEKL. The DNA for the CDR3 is TGCGCCAGCAGCCCCGGACAGGGGGCAATCTACGAGCAGTACTTC. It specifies CASSPGQGAIYEQYF.

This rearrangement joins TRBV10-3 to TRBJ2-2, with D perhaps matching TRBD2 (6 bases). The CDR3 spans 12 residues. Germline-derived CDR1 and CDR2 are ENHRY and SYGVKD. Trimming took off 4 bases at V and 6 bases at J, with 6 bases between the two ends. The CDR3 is CAISGEAGELFF. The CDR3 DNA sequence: TGTGCCATCAGTGGGGAGGCCGGGGAGCTGTTTTTT.

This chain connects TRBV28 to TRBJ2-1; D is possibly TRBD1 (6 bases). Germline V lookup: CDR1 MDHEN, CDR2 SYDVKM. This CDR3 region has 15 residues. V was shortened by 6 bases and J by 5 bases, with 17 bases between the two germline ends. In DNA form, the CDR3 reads TGTGCCAGCAGCCTACAGGGTGGCTTGAACAATGAGCAGTTCTTC. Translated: CASSLQGGLNNEQFF.

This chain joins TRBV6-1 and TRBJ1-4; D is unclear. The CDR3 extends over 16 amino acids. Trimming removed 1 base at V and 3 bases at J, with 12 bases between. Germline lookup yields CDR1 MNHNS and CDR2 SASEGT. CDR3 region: CASSEGVVQANEKLFF. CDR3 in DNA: TGTGCCAGCAGTGAAGGGGTAGTGCAGGCTAATGAAAAACTGTTTTTT.

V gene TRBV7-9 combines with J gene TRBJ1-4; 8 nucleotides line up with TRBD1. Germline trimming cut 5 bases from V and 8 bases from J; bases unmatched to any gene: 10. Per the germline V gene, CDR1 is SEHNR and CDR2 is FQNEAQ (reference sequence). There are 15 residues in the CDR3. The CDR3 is CASSPRTGLGEKLFF. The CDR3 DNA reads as TGTGCCAGCAGCCCTCGGACAGGGTTGGGAGAAAAACTGTTTTTT.

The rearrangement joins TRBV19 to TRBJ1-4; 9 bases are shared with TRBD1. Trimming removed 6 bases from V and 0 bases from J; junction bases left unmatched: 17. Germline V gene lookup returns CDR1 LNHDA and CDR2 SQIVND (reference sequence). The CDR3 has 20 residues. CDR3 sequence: CASRRTPGQGKKTTNEKLFF. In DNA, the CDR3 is TGTGCCAGTAGGAGAACCCCGGGACAGGGAAAAAAGACAACTAATGAAAAACTGTTTTTT.

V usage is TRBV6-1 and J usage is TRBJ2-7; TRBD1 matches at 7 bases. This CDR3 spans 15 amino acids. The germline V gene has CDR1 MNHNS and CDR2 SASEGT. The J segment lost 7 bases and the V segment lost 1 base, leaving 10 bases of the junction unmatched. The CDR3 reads CASSEGYQGVGEQYF. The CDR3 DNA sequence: TGTGCCAGCAGTGAAGGTTACCAGGGGGTTGGGGAGCAGTACTTC.

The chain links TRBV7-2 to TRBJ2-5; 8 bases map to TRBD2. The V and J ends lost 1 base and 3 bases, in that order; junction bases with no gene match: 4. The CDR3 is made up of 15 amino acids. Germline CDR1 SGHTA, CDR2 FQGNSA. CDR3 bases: TGTGCCAGCAGCTTAGGCGGGGGGCCGAAAGAGACCCAGTACTTC. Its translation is CASSLGGGPKETQYF.

The CDR3 sequence: CASSLVLGGQNYGYTF. CDR3 sequence (DNA): TGTGCCAGCAGCTTGGTTCTCGGGGGGCAAAACTATGGCTACACCTTC. The chain couples TRBV5-8 to TRBJ1-2, with TRBD1 as a possible D gene (6 bases). The V and J ends lost 0 bases and 2 bases respectively, with 14 bases between them. The CDR3 sequence is 16 residues long. Germline loops: CDR1 SGHTS, CDR2 YDEGEE.

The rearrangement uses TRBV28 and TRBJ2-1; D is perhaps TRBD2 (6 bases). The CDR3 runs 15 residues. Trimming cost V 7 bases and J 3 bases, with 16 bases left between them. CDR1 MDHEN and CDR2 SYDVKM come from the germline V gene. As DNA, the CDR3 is TGTGCCAGCATCCTTAGCGGCCCGGGCTACAATGAGCAGTTCTTC. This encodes CASILSGPGYNEQFF.

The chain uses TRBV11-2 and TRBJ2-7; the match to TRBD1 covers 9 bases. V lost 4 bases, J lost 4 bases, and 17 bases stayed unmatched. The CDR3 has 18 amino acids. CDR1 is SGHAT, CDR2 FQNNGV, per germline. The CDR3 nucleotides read TGTGCCAGCAGCTCGGGACAGGGCTTGGTAGCTCTTGATTACGAGCAGTACTTC. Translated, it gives CASSSGQGLVALDYEQYF. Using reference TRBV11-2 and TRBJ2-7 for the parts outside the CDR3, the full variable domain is EAGVAQSPRYKIIEKRQSVAFWCNPISGHATLYWYQQILGQGPKLLIQFQNNGVVDDSQLPKDRFSAERLKGVDSTLKIQPAKLEDSAVYLCASSSGQGLVALDYEQYFGPGTRLTVT.

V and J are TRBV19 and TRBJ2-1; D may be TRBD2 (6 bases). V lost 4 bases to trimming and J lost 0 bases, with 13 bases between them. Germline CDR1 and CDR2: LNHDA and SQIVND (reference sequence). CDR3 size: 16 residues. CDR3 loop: CASSTAAGHSYNEQFF. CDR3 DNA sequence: TGTGCCAGTAGTACCGCGGCGGGGCACTCCTACAATGAGCAGTTCTTC. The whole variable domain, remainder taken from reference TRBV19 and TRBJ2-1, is DGGITQSPKYLFRKEGQNVTLSCEQNLNHDAMYWYRQDPGQGLRLIYYSQIVNDFQKGDIAEGYSVSREKKESFPLTVTSAQKNPTAFYLCASSTAAGHSYNEQFFGPGTRLTVL.

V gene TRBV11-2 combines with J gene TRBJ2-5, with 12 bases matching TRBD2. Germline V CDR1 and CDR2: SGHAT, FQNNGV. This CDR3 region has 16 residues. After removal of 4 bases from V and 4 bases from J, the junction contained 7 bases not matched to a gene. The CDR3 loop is CASSSPPSGGAETQYF. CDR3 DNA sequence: TGTGCCAGCAGCTCCCCTCCTAGCGGGGGGGCAGAGACCCAGTACTTC.

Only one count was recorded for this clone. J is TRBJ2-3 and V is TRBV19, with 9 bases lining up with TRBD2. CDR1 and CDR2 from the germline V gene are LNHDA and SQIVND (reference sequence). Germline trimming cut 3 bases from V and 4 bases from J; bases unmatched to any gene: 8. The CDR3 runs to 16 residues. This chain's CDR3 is CASSMGRGGIPDTQYF. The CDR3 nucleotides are TGTGCCAGTAGTATGGGGCGGGGGGGAATCCCAGATACGCAGTATTTT.

As DNA, the CDR3 is TGTGCCAGCAGCTCCCTTCGGTACAATCAGCCCCAGCATTTT. This gives the protein CASSSLRYNQPQHF. The chain links TRBV7-2 to TRBJ1-5, with D unresolved. This CDR3 is 14 amino acids long. Germline CDR1 SGHTA, CDR2 FQGNSA. The V gene lost 4 bases and the J gene lost 3 bases, with 10 bases spanning the gap.

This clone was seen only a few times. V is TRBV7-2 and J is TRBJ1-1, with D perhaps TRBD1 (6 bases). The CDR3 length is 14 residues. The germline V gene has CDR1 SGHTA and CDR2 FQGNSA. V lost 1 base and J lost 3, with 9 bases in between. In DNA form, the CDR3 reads TGTGCCAGCAGCTTAGAGGGGGGGTACACTGAAGCTTTCTTT. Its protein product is CASSLEGGYTEAFF. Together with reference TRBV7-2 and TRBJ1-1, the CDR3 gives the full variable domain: GAGVSQSPSNKVTEKGKDVELRCDPISGHTALYWYRQSLGQGLEFLIYFQGNSAPDKSGLPSDRFSAERTGGSVSTLTIQRTQQEDSAVYLCASSLEGGYTEAFFGQGTRLTVV.

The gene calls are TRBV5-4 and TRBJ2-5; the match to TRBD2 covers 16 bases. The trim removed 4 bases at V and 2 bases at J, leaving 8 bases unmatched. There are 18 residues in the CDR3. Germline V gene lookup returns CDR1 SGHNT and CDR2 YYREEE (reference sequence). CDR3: CASSLGTSGGGRQETQYF. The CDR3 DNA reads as TGTGCCAGCAGCCTCGGGACTAGCGGGGGGGGTCGTCAAGAGACCCAGTACTTC.

CDR3: CASSDEQGGSNEQFF. CDR3 sequence (DNA): TGTGCCAGCAGTGACGAACAGGGGGGGTCCAATGAGCAGTTCTTC. V gene TRBV6-4 combines with J gene TRBJ2-1; possible D gene TRBD1, 8 bases. This CDR3 has 15 residues. V was trimmed by 2 bases and J by 6 bases, leaving 14 bases between them. CDR1 is MRHNA, CDR2 SNTAGT, per germline.

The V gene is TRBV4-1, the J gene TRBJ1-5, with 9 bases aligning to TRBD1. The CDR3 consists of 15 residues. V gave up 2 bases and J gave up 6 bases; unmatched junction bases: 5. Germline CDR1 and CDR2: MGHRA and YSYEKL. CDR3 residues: CASSQTGTGIQPQHF. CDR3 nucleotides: TGCGCCAGCAGCCAAACCGGGACAGGGATTCAGCCCCAGCATTTT.

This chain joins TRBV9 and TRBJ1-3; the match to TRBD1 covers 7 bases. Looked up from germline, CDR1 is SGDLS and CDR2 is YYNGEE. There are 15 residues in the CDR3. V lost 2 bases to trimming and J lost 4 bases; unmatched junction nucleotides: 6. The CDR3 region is CASSVGQLAGNTIYF. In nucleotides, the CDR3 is TGTGCCAGCAGCGTGGGACAGCTGGCCGGAAACACCATATATTTT. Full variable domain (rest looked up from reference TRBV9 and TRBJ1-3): DSGVTQTPKHLITATGQRVTLRCSPRSGDLSVYWYQQSLDQGLQFLIQYYNGEERAKGNILERFSAQQFPDLHSELNLSSLELGDSALYFCASSVGQLAGNTIYFGEGSWLTVV.

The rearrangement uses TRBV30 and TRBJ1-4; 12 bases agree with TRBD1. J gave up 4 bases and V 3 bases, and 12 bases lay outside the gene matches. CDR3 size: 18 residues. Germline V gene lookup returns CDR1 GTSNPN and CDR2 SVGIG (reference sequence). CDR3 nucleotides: TGTGCCTGGAGAGCCTTAGGGGACAGGGGGCAGGTTAATGAAAAACTGTTTTTT. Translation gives CAWRALGDRGQVNEKLFF.

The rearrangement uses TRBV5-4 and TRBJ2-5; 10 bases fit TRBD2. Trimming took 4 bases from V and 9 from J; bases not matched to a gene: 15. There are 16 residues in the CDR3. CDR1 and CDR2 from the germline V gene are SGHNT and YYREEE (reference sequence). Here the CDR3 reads CASSHGILAGAWAQYF. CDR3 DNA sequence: TGTGCCAGCAGCCATGGGATTCTAGCGGGGGCGTGGGCCCAGTACTTC.

The CDR3 reads CASSGTGGYNEQFF. CDR3 bases: TGTGCCAGCAGCGGGACAGGGGGGTACAATGAGCAGTTCTTC. This sequence joins TRBV2 and TRBJ2-1, with 11 bases identical to TRBD1. The CDR3 contains 14 residues. After removal of 6 bases from V and 4 bases from J, the junction contained 2 bases not matched to a gene. The germline CDR1 and CDR2 sequences are SNHLY and FYNNEI. Full variable domain (outside the CDR3, taken from reference TRBV2 and TRBJ2-1): EPEVTQTPSHQVTQMGQEVILRCVPISNHLYFYWYRQILGQKVEFLVSFYNNEISEKSEIFDDQFSVERPDGSNFTLKIRSTKLEDSAMYFCASSGTGGYNEQFFGPGTRLTVL.

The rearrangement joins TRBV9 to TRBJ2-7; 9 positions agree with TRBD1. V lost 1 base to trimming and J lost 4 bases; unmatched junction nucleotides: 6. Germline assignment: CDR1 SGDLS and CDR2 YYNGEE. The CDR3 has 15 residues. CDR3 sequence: CASSVSPTGGYEQYF. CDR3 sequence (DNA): TGTGCCAGCAGCGTATCCCCGACAGGGGGTTACGAGCAGTACTTC. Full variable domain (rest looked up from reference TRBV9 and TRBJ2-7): DSGVTQTPKHLITATGQRVTLRCSPRSGDLSVYWYQQSLDQGLQFLIQYYNGEERAKGNILERFSAQQFPDLHSELNLSSLELGDSALYFCASSVSPTGGYEQYFGPGTRLTVT.

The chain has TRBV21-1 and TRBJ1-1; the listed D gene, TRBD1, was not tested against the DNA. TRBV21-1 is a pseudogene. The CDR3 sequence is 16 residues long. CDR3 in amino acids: CASSRRDRTMNTEAFF. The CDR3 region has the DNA TGTGCCAGCAGCAGAAGGGACAGAACAATGAACACTGAAGCTTTCTTT.

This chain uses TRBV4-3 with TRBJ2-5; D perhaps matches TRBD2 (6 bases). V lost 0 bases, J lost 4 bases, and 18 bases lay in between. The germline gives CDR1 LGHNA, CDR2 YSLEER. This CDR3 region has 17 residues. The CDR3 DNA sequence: TGCGCCAGCAGCCAAGAGCGACCAAGGGCGGGGCGAGAGACCCAGTACTTC. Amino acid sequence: CASSQERPRAGRETQYF.

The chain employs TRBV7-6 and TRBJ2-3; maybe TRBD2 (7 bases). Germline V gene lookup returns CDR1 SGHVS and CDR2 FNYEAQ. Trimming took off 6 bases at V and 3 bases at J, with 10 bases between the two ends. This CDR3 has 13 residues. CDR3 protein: CASRGGGTDTQYF. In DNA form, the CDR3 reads TGTGCCAGCAGAGGGGGGGGGACAGATACGCAGTATTTT.

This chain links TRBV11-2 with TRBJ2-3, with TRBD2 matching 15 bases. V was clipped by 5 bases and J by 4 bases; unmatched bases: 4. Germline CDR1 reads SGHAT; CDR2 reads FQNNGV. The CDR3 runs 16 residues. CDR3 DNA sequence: TGTGCCAGCAGCCCAGGGACTAGCGGGAGGTCAGATACGCAGTATTTT. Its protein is CASSPGTSGRSDTQYF.